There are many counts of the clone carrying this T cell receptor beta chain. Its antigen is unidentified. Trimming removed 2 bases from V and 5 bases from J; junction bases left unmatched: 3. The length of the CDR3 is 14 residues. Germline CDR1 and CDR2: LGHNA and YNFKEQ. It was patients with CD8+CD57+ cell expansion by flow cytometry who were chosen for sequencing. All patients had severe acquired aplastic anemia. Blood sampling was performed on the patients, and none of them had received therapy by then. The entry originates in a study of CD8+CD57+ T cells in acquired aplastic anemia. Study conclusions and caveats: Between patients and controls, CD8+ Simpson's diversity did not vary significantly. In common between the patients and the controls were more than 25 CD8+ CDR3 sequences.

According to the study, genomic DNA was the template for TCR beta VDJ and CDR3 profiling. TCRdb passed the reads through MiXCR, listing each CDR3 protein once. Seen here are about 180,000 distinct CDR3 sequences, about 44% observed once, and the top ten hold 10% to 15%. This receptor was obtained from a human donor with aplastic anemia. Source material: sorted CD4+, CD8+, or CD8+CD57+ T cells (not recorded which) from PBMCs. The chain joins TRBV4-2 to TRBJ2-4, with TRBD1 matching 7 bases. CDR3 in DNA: TGTGCCAGCAGCCAACCAACAGGGGAAAACATTCAGTACTTC. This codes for CASSQPTGENIQYF.